Following are 21 T cell receptor beta chains from one sample sequenced in a study of patients and donors after allogeneic stem cell transplantation. A single record per CDR3 protein comes from TCRdb applying MiXCR to the RT-PCR reads. The table shows roughly 960,000 distinct CDR3 sequences, with 18% occurring only once. The source material was blood, either unsorted or a sorted T cell fraction (not recorded which). The receptor set was obtained from a human donor who was either an allogeneic HSCT recipient or a stem cell or donor lymphocyte infusion donor (not recorded which). It is not recorded whose cells these are; they may come from a transplant donor.

This clonotype showed up just a few times. The J gene is TRBJ2-7, the V gene TRBV12-3 or TRBV12-4; no clear D. Trimming took 5 bases from V and 7 from J, leaving 15 bases between them. The CDR3 consists of 13 residues. CDR3 coding DNA: TGTGCCAGCAGTCAAAGAGCAGCTCGGGAGCAGTACTTC. Translation gives CASSQRAAREQYF.

The V and J genes are TRBV7-2 and TRBJ2-2; a weak D match, TRBD2 (5 bases). Germline CDR1 reads SGHTA; CDR2 reads FQGNSA. V was shortened by 3 bases and J by 7 bases, with 12 bases between the two germline ends. The CDR3 covers 14 residues. The CDR3 is CASSFASPGGELFF. CDR3 bases: TGTGCCAGCAGCTTTGCTAGCCCAGGCGGGGAGCTGTTTTTT.

The chain recombines TRBV4-1 with TRBJ2-5, with TRBD2 matching 12 bases. CDR1 is MGHRA and CDR2 is YSYEKL in the germline V gene. Trimming took 6 bases from V and 5 from J; bases not matched to a gene: 10. The CDR3 consists of 16 residues. This chain's CDR3 is CASRKASGGARETQYF. CDR3 bases: TGCGCCAGCAGGAAGGCTAGCGGGGGGGCTCGGGAGACCCAGTACTTC.

Details on this clonotype: One junction end does not reproduce the germline sequence, and a read error may be involved. The V and J genes are TRBV6-1 and TRBJ2-1; D perhaps matches TRBD2 (6 bases). CDR3 length: 15 residues. Per germline, CDR1 MNHNS and CDR2 SASEGT. The CDR3 coding sequence is TGTGCCAGCAGCCCGGGACTTCCGCGTTACAATGAGCGGTTCTTC. The encoded protein is CASSPGLPRYNERFF.

This rearrangement joins TRBV11-3 to TRBJ2-3, with a tentative D call TRBD2 (6 bases). Germline CDR1 is SGHNT and CDR2 is YENEEA. This CDR3 is built from 14 residues. Trimming pared 1 base from V and 6 bases from J, leaving 11 bases between. The CDR3 sequence is CASSLAAGRDTQYF. CDR3 in DNA: TGTGCCAGCAGCTTAGCGGCGGGAAGGGATACGCAGTATTTT.

The chain employs TRBV6-1 and TRBJ2-2; possible D gene TRBD2, 5 bases. CDR1 MNHNS and CDR2 SASEGT come from the germline V gene. V was shortened by 6 bases and J by 5 bases, with 13 bases between the two germline ends. This CDR3 is built from 14 residues. CDR3 sequence: CASRSRPGTGELFF. CDR3 in DNA: TGTGCCAGCAGGAGTCGCCCGGGGACCGGGGAGCTGTTTTTT.

This clonotype was detected only a few times. This sequence joins TRBV5-1 and TRBJ1-1, with D unresolved. Germline V gene sequence: CDR1 SGHRS, CDR2 YFSETQ. V was clipped by 4 bases and J by 4 bases, with 14 bases between them. CDR3 length: 14 amino acids. The CDR3 bases are TGCGCCAGCAGCCCGCCCCAGGCGGGCACTGAAGCTTTCTTT. Translated, it gives CASSPPQAGTEAFF.

This clonotype was recorded a few times. The rearrangement links TRBV4-1 to TRBJ2-3; D uncertain. There are 16 residues in the CDR3. V was clipped by 0 bases and J by 0 bases, with 10 bases between them. Germline CDR1 and CDR2: MGHRA and YSYEKL. Written as DNA, the CDR3 is TGCGCCAGCAGCCAAGAGAGGTCCAGAAGCACAGATACGCAGTATTTT. Translating it yields CASSQERSRSTDTQYF.

This clonotype was counted only a few times. The rearrangement links TRBV12-3 or TRBV12-4 to TRBJ1-2; no clear D. V lost 2 bases and J 8 bases, leaving 6 bases between the germline ends. The CDR3 has 11 residues. The CDR3 nucleotides are TGTGCCAGCAGTTTAATAAAGGGCTACACCTTC. Translated: CASSLIKGYTF.

This sequence joins TRBV20-1 and TRBJ1-5; 9 bases agree with TRBD1. The CDR3 has 15 amino acids. The V gene's germline CDR1 is DFQATT and CDR2 SNEGSKA (reference sequence). Trimming cost V 3 bases and J 3 bases; bases outside gene matches: 6. This CDR3 reads CSASLRDRVNQPQHF. In DNA, the CDR3 is TGCAGTGCTAGTTTACGGGACAGGGTCAATCAGCCCCAGCATTTT.

The chain links TRBV5-1 to TRBJ1-1, with TRBD1 matching over 9 bases. With 4 bases clipped from V and 0 bases from J, the junction kept 4 bases outside the gene matches. This CDR3 is 15 amino acids long. Per the germline V gene, CDR1 is SGHRS and CDR2 is YFSETQ. Written as DNA, the CDR3 is TGCGCCAGCAGCCTGGACAGGGGAATGAACACTGAAGCTTTCTTT. This encodes CASSLDRGMNTEAFF.

This clonotype occurred a few times. The chain is built from TRBV27 and TRBJ2-1; D possibly corresponds to TRBD1 (5 bases). Trimming shortened V by 2 bases and J by 3 bases, and 8 bases separated the two germline ends. There are 14 residues in the CDR3. Germline CDR1 reads MNHEY; CDR2 reads SMNVEV (reference sequence). CDR3 bases: TGTGCCAGCAGTTTACAGGGCGTCTACAATGAGCAGTTCTTC. It codes for CASSLQGVYNEQFF.

The rearrangement links TRBV4-2 to TRBJ2-5; 13 bases fit TRBD2. Germline V CDR1 and CDR2: LGHNA, YNFKEQ. This CDR3 spans 19 amino acids. The V gene end was trimmed by 1 base and the J gene end by 5 bases; junction bases not matched to a gene: 13. CDR3 coding DNA: TGTGCCAGCAGCCAAGGGGGAACACCCGGGACTAGCGGGAAGGAGACCCAGTACTTC. This sequence encodes CASSQGGTPGTSGKETQYF.

This chain joins TRBV20-1 and TRBJ2-4, with a weak D call TRBD2 (6 bases). Between the trimmed V and J ends, which lost 0 bases and 1 base, there was a span of 10 bases. CDR1 and CDR2 (germline): DFQATT, SNEGSKA (reference sequence). CDR3 size: 15 residues. CDR3 residues: CSARDRGTAKNIQYF. The CDR3 DNA reads as TGCAGTGCTAGAGATCGGGGGACCGCCAAAAACATTCAGTACTTC.

In this sample, this clonotype turned up a few times. The chain uses TRBV9 and TRBJ1-2; D gene ambiguous. The CDR3 is made up of 14 amino acids. Per the germline V gene, CDR1 is SGDLS and CDR2 is YYNGEE. V was trimmed by 3 bases and J by 4 bases, leaving 13 bases between them. For the CDR3, the DNA is TGTGCCAGCAGCGCTGTGCTGGGGAGCTATGGCTACACCTTC. This sequence encodes CASSAVLGSYGYTF.

A few counts support this clonotype. This sequence joins TRBV20-1 and TRBJ1-3, with D perhaps TRBD1 (5 bases). The CDR3 contains 13 residues. The germline CDR1 and CDR2 sequences are DFQATT and SNEGSKA (reference sequence). Trimming stripped 6 bases from V and 4 bases from J, with 13 bases between. The CDR3 is CSAPWGGGNTIYF. The CDR3 region has the DNA TGCAGTGCGCCCTGGGGCGGGGGAAACACCATATATTTT.

CDR3 sequence reads: CASSVGTGKGVYGYTF. The CDR3, as DNA: TGTGCCAGCAGCGTGGGGACGGGGAAAGGAGTCTATGGCTACACCTTC. This chain connects TRBV9 to TRBJ1-2; tentative D call: TRBD1 (5 bases). Per the germline V gene, CDR1 is SGDLS and CDR2 is YYNGEE. The CDR3 spans 16 residues. Trimming removed 2 bases at V and 4 bases at J, with 18 bases between.

The table lists this clonotype with many counts. V and J are TRBV12-3 or TRBV12-4 and TRBJ1-5, with TRBD1 matching 8 bases. The CDR3 runs to 13 residues. Unmatched junction bases numbered 5, after V lost 7 bases and J lost 6 bases. The chain's CDR3 is CASTGQGSQPQHF. The CDR3 bases are TGTGCCAGCACCGGACAGGGCTCTCAGCCCCAGCATTTT.

The CDR3 nucleotides read TGTGCCAGCAGCTTACAACGTTCACCCCTCCACTTT. Protein: CASSLQRSPLHF. V and J are TRBV7-9 and TRBJ1-6; D gene unclear. Germline CDR1 SEHNR, CDR2 FQNEAQ (reference sequence). The CDR3 consists of 12 residues. The V and J ends lost 2 bases and 9 bases respectively, with 5 bases between them.

This clonotype was recorded at least ten times. V gene TRBV5-1 combines with J gene TRBJ1-1, with no clear D. The CDR3 contains 13 residues. The germline CDR1 and CDR2 sequences are SGHRS and YFSETQ. V gave up 0 bases and J gave up 4 bases, with 7 bases separating them. The CDR3 region has the DNA TGCGCCAGCAGCTTGGCCGGGCGCACTGAAGCTTTCTTT. Residues: CASSLAGRTEAFF.

The chain carries TRBV7-2 and TRBJ1-1, with a weak D call TRBD1 (5 bases). CDR1 is SGHTA and CDR2 is FQGNSA in the germline V gene. V was shortened by 1 base and J by 7 bases, with 13 bases between the two germline ends. The CDR3 spans 14 residues. The CDR3 region has the DNA TGTGCCAGCAGCTTAGATAATCGGGGCCGTGAAGCTTTCTTT. Amino acid sequence: CASSLDNRGREAFF.